This T cell receptor beta chain was documented in a study of tumor-infiltrating lymphocytes in primary liver carcinoma. As for the study in general: The study included patients who were men and women aged 30 to 69 years. The study, taken as a whole, reports: It was tumor-adjacent and tumor-blood pairs that overlapped less than tumor region pairs did. Among top clones, only about 7-24% appeared in all five tumor regions. Blood had a significantly lower top-250-clone fraction than tumors did (p = 0.039).

The tissue used was unsorted bulk material of about 19-34 mg. RNA and DNA were co-extracted from it with the AllPrep DNA/RNA mini kit. Total RNA amounting to 500 ng was the source from which TCR beta cDNA was made with a constant-region primer. Slightly modified ARM-PCR, run as three nested multiplex PCR rounds, produced the TCR beta libraries. TCRdb independently ran MiXCR on the multiplex PCR reads; one entry per CDR3 protein. The sample yields some 110,000 distinct CDR3 sequences, under 65% seen once. Turning to this clonotype: Its cognate antigen is unknown.

This receptor was taken from a woman in her sixties or seventies with primary liver carcinoma and hepatitis B virus infection. The sequenced sample consisted of liver tumor tissue from sampling region 3. Documented subset: tumor region T3, left-lateral pole.

CDR3 bases: TGTGCCAGCAAGATAGCAGGAGGGAGCAACGAGCAGTACTTC. As protein: CASKIAGGSNEQYF. This chain links TRBV12-3 or TRBV12-4 with TRBJ2-7, with D maybe TRBD2 (6 bases). The CDR3 length is 14 residues. Trimming left V 7 bases short and J 5 bases short, with 18 bases between.